This T cell receptor (beta chain) originates from a study of T cell clonality in common variable immunodeficiency. Method: immunoSEQ multiplex PCR; TCRdb's copy keeps in-frame clones and lacks some. The sample lists around 47,000 clones, none appearing once, the ten largest making up approximately 2%. This clone turned up a few times. What it binds is not known. Coverage ceases 3 residues before the CDR3 finishes, and the germline J gene fills in the end. Blood samples were heparinized, about 4.5 to 8 ml per donor. Findings of the study overall: CVID subjects shared fewer TCRbeta clones than healthy controls did. Repertoire-complication correlations in CVID were limited by patient heterogeneity.

The germline V gene has CDR1 SGHDT and CDR2 YYEEEE. Unmatched junction bases numbered 4, after V lost 0 bases and J lost 6 bases. The CDR3 spans 14 residues. The rearrangement joins TRBV5-6 to TRBJ2-3, with TRBD1 identical over 7 bases. This clonotype originated in a person aged 18 to 70 in good health. Sample: peripheral blood mononuclear cells. The CDR3 sequence: CASSLGQGMDTQYF. CDR3 bases read: TGTGCCAGCAGCTTGGGACAGGGAATGGATACG.